A selection of T cell receptor beta chains follows, all from one sample in a study of OX40 agonist ivuxolimab in advanced cancers. Assay: immunoSEQ multiplex PCR; the TCRdb copy retains only in-frame clones and omits some. Altogether fewer than 65,000 clones are present, 75% to 85% being singletons, with the ten largest covering roughly 11%. Here the sequenced sample was CD4+ or CD8+ T cells sorted from blood, taken in a trial of the OX40 agonist ivuxolimab. Receptor source: an adult with an advanced solid tumor such as melanoma, head and neck, liver or kidney cancer. Each CDR3 is given with its conserved first and last residue. The order of the fields is clone size, J gene, V gene, D gene, CDR3 DNA, CDR3 protein. A D gene is named only where the DNA matches it firmly. Size is stated for part of the rows, as once, few or many counts, or as a class when the clone is expanded.

.	TRBJ2-1	TRBV27	TRBD2	TGTGCCAGCAGTTCACTAGCGGGAGGGACCTACAATGAGCAGTTCTTC	CASSSLAGGTYNEQFF
.	TRBJ2-6	TRBV7-9	.	TGTGCCAGCAGAGACGGAGAGGCTGGGGCCAACGTCCTGACTTTC	CASRDGEAGANVLTF
few	TRBJ2-2	TRBV6-4	.	TGTGCCAGCAGTGACTCACTAGACACCGGGGAGCTGTTTTTT	CASSDSLDTGELFF
.	TRBJ2-5	TRBV14	TRBD2	TGTGCCAGCAGCCAAGATCCACTTGGGCGGGAGTACCTCCAACCCCAAGAGACCCAGTACTTC	CASSQDPLGREYLQPQETQYF
.	TRBJ1-1	TRBV16	.	TGTGCCAGCAGCCACCAGGGGTCCGGGGCTGAAGCTTTCTTT	CASSHQGSGAEAFF
.	TRBJ1-2	TRBV14	.	TGTGCCAGCAGCCAAGTAAATCCAGATCCCTATGGCTACACCTTC	CASSQVNPDPYGYTF
.	TRBJ2-1	TRBV9	TRBD2	TGTGCCAGCAGCGGAAAGCGGGACGGTTACAATGAGCAGTTCTTC	CASSGKRDGYNEQFF
few	TRBJ1-1	TRBV5-6	.	TGTGCCAGCAGCTATGGGGGGGGCACTGAAGCTTTCTTT	CASSYGGGTEAFF
.	TRBJ2-7	TRBV29-1	.	TGCAGCGTCAGGGCCCCGCGGTCGATCGGCGAGCAGTACTTC	CSVRAPRSIGEQYF
.	TRBJ2-3	TRBV2	.	TGTGCCAGCAGGCCCAACAGGGGGGGAGATACGCAGTATTTT	CASRPNRGGDTQYF